The 31 T cell receptor beta chains below all came from one sample that was sequenced in a study of PD-1 blockade in classical Hodgkin lymphoma. Here immunoSEQ multiplex PCR was the method, and the copy in TCRdb shows in-frame clones only, minus some. The table shows approximately 16,000 clones, with more than 70% occurring only once. Time point denoted: newly diagnosed, previously untreated cHL patient sample. By magnetic negative selection, CD4+ T cells were purified from thawed PBMCs. The specimen sequenced was CD4+ T cells from blood. Every receptor here comes from a human donor with classical Hodgkin lymphoma.

This clone showed up just a few times. J is TRBJ1-2 and V is TRBV10-3; perhaps TRBD1 as D (5 bases). CDR1 and CDR2 from the germline V gene are ENHRY and SYGVKD. This CDR3 has 12 amino acids. V was pared by 7 bases and J by 5 bases, with 11 bases between. The CDR3 region is CAITDEGYGYTF. CDR3 bases: TGTGCCATCACGGACGAGGGGTATGGCTACACCTTC.

The table lists this clone with a few counts. The V call is TRBV5-4, the J call TRBJ2-2; D remains ambiguous. The CDR3 extends over 15 amino acids. Trimming took 4 bases from V and 1 from J, leaving 11 bases between them. Germline CDR1 is SGHNT and CDR2 is YYREEE (reference sequence). CDR3 sequence (DNA): TGTGCCAGCAGCCAACGTGGCAAGAACACCGGGGAGCTGTTTTTT. Translating it yields CASSQRGKNTGELFF.

This clone has a single count. The V and J genes are TRBV5-1 and TRBJ2-3; TRBD1 aligns across 11 bases. CDR3 size: 14 residues. The germline gives CDR1 SGHRS, CDR2 YFSETQ. After removal of 5 bases from V and 9 bases from J, the junction contained 8 bases not matched to a gene. The CDR3 DNA reads TGCGCCAGCAGTTTTTCGGGACAGGGGGTAACGCAGTATTTT. Amino acid sequence: CASSFSGQGVTQYF.

The rearrangement joins TRBV28 to TRBJ2-3; 10 bases match TRBD2. V lost 4 bases to trimming and J lost 6 bases; unmatched junction nucleotides: 7. Looked up from germline, CDR1 is MDHEN and CDR2 is SYDVKM. The CDR3 spans 15 residues. The CDR3 sequence is CASSYSGRSRDTQYF. The CDR3 DNA sequence: TGTGCCAGCAGTTATAGCGGGAGGTCCCGGGATACGCAGTATTTT.

This chain connects TRBV5-4 to TRBJ2-7, with 10 positions matching TRBD2. The V and J ends lost 1 base and 5 bases, in that order; junction bases with no gene match: 6. CDR1 is SGHNT, CDR2 YYREEE, per germline (reference sequence). The CDR3 is 15 residues long. The DNA for the CDR3 is TGTGCCAGCAGCTTGACGCTAGCGGGAGCCCACGAGCAGTACTTC. It specifies CASSLTLAGAHEQYF.

This clone occurred once. V gene TRBV5-5 combines with J gene TRBJ1-5; 9 nucleotides align to TRBD1. The CDR3 is made up of 16 amino acids. V lost 3 bases and J lost 3; bases outside the gene matches: 7. Germline CDR1 and CDR2: SGHKS and YYEKEE (reference sequence). This CDR3 is CASSSQGAGPNQPQHF. CDR3 DNA: TGTGCCAGCAGCTCACAGGGGGCCGGGCCCAATCAGCCCCAGCATTTT.

In its sample, this clone was seen a few times. J is TRBJ2-6 and V is TRBV2, with TRBD1 matching 9 bases. The CDR3 is 18 residues long. The germline V gene has CDR1 SNHLY and CDR2 FYNNEI. V was pared by 4 bases and J by 2 bases, with 9 bases of the junction left unmatched. This chain's CDR3 is CASSGTGVGLAGANVLTF. Written as DNA, the CDR3 is TGTGCCAGCAGTGGGACAGGGGTGGGCTTGGCTGGGGCCAACGTCCTGACTTTC.

CDR3 protein: CASKSGARTGELFF. CDR3 coding DNA: TGTGCCAGCAAGTCGGGGGCGAGAACCGGGGAGCTGTTTTTT. The chain combines TRBV7-8 with TRBJ2-2; D possibly uses TRBD1 or TRBD2 (6 bases each). This CDR3 has 14 amino acids. Germline V gives CDR1 SGHVS, CDR2 FQNEAQ. V lost 7 bases, J lost 5 bases, and 14 bases lay in between.

This chain joins TRBV6-5 and TRBJ2-1; D not resolved. V lost 4 bases and J 0 bases, leaving 13 bases between the germline ends. The V gene's germline CDR1 is MNHEY and CDR2 SVGAGI. The CDR3 length is 16 residues. The DNA of the CDR3 is TGTGCCAGCAGTTTCGGAGCGAAACGCTCCTACAATGAGCAGTTCTTC. It translates to CASSFGAKRSYNEQFF.

J is TRBJ2-6 and V is TRBV5-1; 10 bases match TRBD1. J was trimmed by 0 bases and V by 7 bases; bases with no gene match: 4. This CDR3 spans 16 amino acids. Germline values: CDR1 SGHRS, CDR2 YFSETQ. DNA for the CDR3: TGCGCCAGCGGGGACAGGGGTCACTCTGGGGCCAACGTCCTGACTTTC. As protein: CASGDRGHSGANVLTF.

CDR3 residues: CASSETTSGKGEQYF. The CDR3 nucleotides are TGTGCCAGCAGCGAGACGACTAGCGGGAAGGGGGAGCAGTACTTC. The genes are TRBV7-2 and TRBJ2-7, with 11 bases matching TRBD2. J was trimmed by 7 bases and V by 5 bases; bases with no gene match: 10. Germline-derived CDR1 and CDR2 are SGHTA and FQGNSA. The CDR3 has 15 residues. The full variable domain, rest sourced from reference TRBV7-2 and TRBJ2-7, is GAGVSQSPSNKVTEKGKDVELRCDPISGHTALYWYRQSLGQGLEFLIYFQGNSAPDKSGLPSDRFSAERTGGSVSTLTIQRTQQEDSAVYLCASSETTSGKGEQYFGPGTRLTVT.

This rearrangement joins TRBV29-1 to TRBJ2-1; D not resolved. The germline gives CDR1 SQVTM, CDR2 ANQGSEA. The CDR3 covers 13 residues. Deletions cut 4 bases from V and 0 bases from J, with 7 bases between. The CDR3 protein is CSVVKSSYNEQFF. The CDR3 DNA follows: TGCAGCGTTGTGAAGAGCTCCTACAATGAGCAGTTCTTC.

The chain is built from TRBV7-2 and TRBJ2-5; 10 positions match TRBD2. Unmatched junction bases numbered 10, after V lost 1 base and J lost 5 bases. From germline, CDR1 is SGHTA and CDR2 FQGNSA. The CDR3 is made up of 17 amino acids. As DNA, the CDR3 is TGTGCCAGCAGCTTAGTGGGCCCAGCGGGAGGGACGGAGACCCAGTACTTC. Amino acid sequence: CASSLVGPAGGTETQYF. The full variable domain, rest sourced from reference TRBV7-2 and TRBJ2-5, is GAGVSQSPSNKVTEKGKDVELRCDPISGHTALYWYRQSLGQGLEFLIYFQGNSAPDKSGLPSDRFSAERTGGSVSTLTIQRTQQEDSAVYLCASSLVGPAGGTETQYFGPGTRLLVL.

The J gene is TRBJ2-7, the V gene TRBV15; the D gene could be TRBD1 or TRBD2 (5 bases each). Germline V gives CDR1 LNHNV, CDR2 YYDKDF (reference sequence). Trimming stripped 0 bases from V and 7 bases from J, with 13 bases between. CDR3 size: 14 residues. In DNA, the CDR3 is TGTGCCACCAGCAGAGACCCGGGACCATTGGAGCAGTACTTC. Translated: CATSRDPGPLEQYF. Full variable domain (outside the CDR3, taken from reference TRBV15 and TRBJ2-7): DAMVIQNPRYQVTQFGKPVTLSCSQTLNHNVMYWYQQKSSQAPKLLFHYYDKDFNNEADTPDNFQSRRPNTSFCFLDIRSPGLGDTAMYLCATSRDPGPLEQYFGPGTRLTVT.

The genes are TRBV30 and TRBJ2-3; 7 bases align to TRBD2. V gave up 4 bases and J gave up 2 bases; unmatched junction bases: 6. Germline CDR1 and CDR2: GTSNPN and SVGIG (reference sequence). The CDR3 covers 14 residues. CDR3 residues: CAWIPTSLTDTQYF. CDR3 DNA sequence: TGTGCCTGGATCCCGACTAGCCTCACAGATACGCAGTATTTT.

This clone has more than one count but fewer than ten. The rearrangement joins TRBV28 to TRBJ1-1; D unclear. Per the germline V gene, CDR1 is MDHEN and CDR2 is SYDVKM. The CDR3 covers 14 residues. Deletions cut 6 bases from V and 0 bases from J, with 11 bases between. This CDR3 is CASSARALNTEAFF. DNA of the CDR3: TGTGCCAGCAGCGCTAGAGCCTTGAACACTGAAGCTTTCTTT.

The CDR3 loop reads CAWRGAGLNTEAFF. Written as DNA, the CDR3 is TGTGCCTGGCGAGGGGCAGGGTTGAACACTGAAGCTTTCTTT. This chain connects TRBV30 to TRBJ1-1; D might be TRBD1 (5 bases). The germline V and J ends were trimmed by 5 bases and 0 bases, with 13 bases remaining between them. Germline V gene data show CDR1 as GTSNPN and CDR2 as SVGIG (reference sequence). The CDR3 contains 14 residues.

The chain recombines TRBV6-6 with TRBJ1-2; a weak D match, TRBD1 (6 bases). CDR1 and CDR2 from the germline V gene are MNHNY and SVGAGI (reference sequence). This CDR3 has 13 residues. Trimming stripped 5 bases from V and 6 bases from J, with 13 bases between. CDR3 sequence (DNA): TGTGCCAGCAGTCGAGACAACAGGGATGGCTACACCTTC. Translating gives CASSRDNRDGYTF.

CDR3 protein: CASSWGRDSSYEQYF. CDR3 in DNA: TGCGCCAGCAGCTGGGGACGGGACAGCTCCTACGAGCAGTACTTC. The chain carries TRBV5-1 and TRBJ2-7, with 7 bases fitting TRBD1. The junction had 6 bases not matched to a gene; V was cut back by 3 bases and J by 0 bases. This CDR3 is 15 amino acids long. Germline V CDR1 and CDR2: SGHRS, YFSETQ.

The chain carries TRBV7-3 and TRBJ1-5, with D uncertain. The CDR3 spans 15 residues. Trimming pared 6 bases from V and 9 bases from J, leaving 21 bases between. The germline V gene has CDR1 SGHTA and CDR2 FQGTGA. Written as DNA, the CDR3 is TGTGCCAGCAGTTCGGTCCGCGGGCCGGAAGCGCCCCAGCATTTT. It codes for CASSSVRGPEAPQHF.

This clone was recorded only once. V gene TRBV7-8 combines with J gene TRBJ1-2, with D hard to call. Germline-derived CDR1 and CDR2 are SGHVS and FQNEAQ. The CDR3 length is 13 residues. V shed 0 bases and J shed 6 bases, with 8 bases lying between them. The CDR3 sequence is CASSLASWDGYTF. The DNA for the CDR3 is TGTGCCAGCAGCTTAGCGAGCTGGGATGGCTACACCTTC.

The gene calls are TRBV9 and TRBJ1-1; D gene unclear. CDR3 length: 15 amino acids. Germline lookup yields CDR1 SGDLS and CDR2 YYNGEE. V was cut by 1 base and J by 0 bases, with 10 bases left in between. The CDR3 spells CASSVYPGMNTEAFF. The DNA for the CDR3 is TGTGCCAGCAGCGTATATCCGGGGATGAACACTGAAGCTTTCTTT. Complete variable domain (other parts from reference TRBV9 and TRBJ1-1): DSGVTQTPKHLITATGQRVTLRCSPRSGDLSVYWYQQSLDQGLQFLIQYYNGEERAKGNILERFSAQQFPDLHSELNLSSLELGDSALYFCASSVYPGMNTEAFFGQGTRLTVV.

The V call is TRBV11-3, the J call TRBJ2-3, with D hard to call. V dropped 5 bases and J dropped 3 bases, with 9 bases sitting between them. The germline CDR1 and CDR2 sequences are SGHNT and YENEEA. The length of the CDR3 is 13 residues. The CDR3 DNA follows: TGTGCCAGCAGCGACGGACGGACAGATACGCAGTATTTT. It encodes CASSDGRTDTQYF.

V and J are TRBV7-2 and TRBJ1-6; 7 bases align to TRBD1. This CDR3 contains 17 residues. J gave up 7 bases and V 6 bases, and 15 bases lay outside the gene matches. Germline CDR1 is SGHTA and CDR2 is FQGNSA. In DNA, the CDR3 is TGTGCCAGCAGTTTAACGAGAGGGGGCGCGTGGAATTCACCCCTCCACTTT. This translates into CASSLTRGGAWNSPLHF.

The rearrangement joins TRBV18 to TRBJ2-2, with TRBD2 matching over 10 bases. The length of the CDR3 is 16 residues. In germline, CDR1 is KGHSH, CDR2 LQKENI. J was trimmed by 0 bases and V by 5 bases; bases with no gene match: 3. The chain's CDR3 is CASSFGLAANTGELFF. In nucleotides, the CDR3 is TGTGCCAGCTCATTCGGACTAGCGGCGAACACCGGGGAGCTGTTTTTT.

This clone was counted once. The rearrangement links TRBV7-2 to TRBJ2-1, with 13 nucleotides matching TRBD2. The CDR3 is 19 amino acids. Germline values: CDR1 SGHTA, CDR2 FQGNSA. V shed 0 bases, J shed 1 base, and the junction held 6 bases outside the gene matches. The CDR3 DNA reads TGTGCCAGCAGCTTAGCTGGGACTAGCGGGGTGAGGTCCTACAATGAGCAGTTCTTC. Its protein is CASSLAGTSGVRSYNEQFF.

The genes are TRBV10-3 and TRBJ2-1; 14 bases align to TRBD2. This CDR3 is 15 amino acids long. J gave up 4 bases and V 4 bases, and 0 bases lay outside the gene matches. Germline-derived CDR1 and CDR2 are ENHRY and SYGVKD. CDR3 in amino acids: CAISGLAGGYNEQFF. In DNA form, the CDR3 reads TGTGCCATCAGTGGACTAGCGGGAGGGTACAATGAGCAGTTCTTC.

The rearrangement links TRBV7-2 to TRBJ1-5, with 9 bases fitting TRBD1. Germline lookup yields CDR1 SGHTA and CDR2 FQGNSA. Trimming removed 1 base from V and 3 bases from J; junction bases left unmatched: 1. The CDR3 loop spans 15 amino acids. CDR3 loop: CASSLGQGVNQPQHF. Here the CDR3 DNA reads TGTGCCAGCAGCTTAGGACAGGGGGTCAATCAGCCCCAGCATTTT.

The J gene is TRBJ1-2, the V gene TRBV14, with D possibly TRBD1 on 5 matching bases. The V gene lost 4 bases and the J gene lost 8 bases, with 11 bases spanning the gap. Germline V CDR1 and CDR2: SGHDN, FVKESK. This CDR3 is 12 amino acids long. The CDR3 spells CASSRGMSGYTF. Here the CDR3 DNA reads TGTGCCAGCAGCCGGGGCATGAGCGGCTACACCTTC.

This chain joins TRBV14 and TRBJ1-2; maybe TRBD1 (5 bases). Trimming shortened V by 0 bases and J by 8 bases, and 22 bases separated the two germline ends. The CDR3 spans 17 residues. CDR1 is SGHDN and CDR2 is FVKESK in the germline V gene. The DNA for the CDR3 is TGTGCCAGCAGCCAAGATTGGTCCGGCAGGGAACCGCACGGCTACACCTTC. It specifies CASSQDWSGREPHGYTF.

The chain employs TRBV7-2 and TRBJ2-5, with 7 bases aligning to TRBD2. The germline V gene has CDR1 SGHTA and CDR2 FQGNSA. The V and J ends lost 4 bases and 3 bases, in that order; junction bases with no gene match: 11. The CDR3 totals 16 residues. CDR3: CASSSTHRTRKETQYF. The DNA of the CDR3 is TGTGCCAGCAGCTCAACTCACCGGACTAGGAAAGAGACCCAGTACTTC.